The rows below give T cell receptor beta chains drawn from one sample of a study of shared clonotypes between healthy human individuals. Assay: immunoSEQ multiplex PCR; the TCRdb copy retains only in-frame clones and omits some. The sample lists about 590,000 clones; around 95% were seen once. Sequenced: naive CD8+ T cells sorted from blood. The receptors derive from a woman aged 25 to 39 in good health. Both conserved end residues are part of each CDR3. The order of the fields is J gene, CDR3 length, V gene, clone size, D gene, CDR3 DNA, CDR3 protein. D genes are given only for firm matches. Expanded clones are given a class, and other clones once, few, many or no size at all.

j_gene: TRBJ1-1; len: 22; v_gene: TRBV28; abundance: -; d_gene: TRBD1; CDR3nt: TGTGCCAGCAGTTTATCGCTGGGGACAGGGATTTTATCACCTATTGGAGGCACTGAAGCTTTCTTT; CDR3aa: CASSLSLGTGILSPIGGTEAFF
j_gene: TRBJ2-2; len: 15; v_gene: TRBV11-2; abundance: -; d_gene: -; CDR3nt: TGTGCCAGCAGCTTAGCCCAGGGTTCGGCCGGGGAGCTGTTTTTT; CDR3aa: CASSLAQGSAGELFF
j_gene: TRBJ2-1; len: 14; v_gene: TRBV29-1; abundance: -; d_gene: -; CDR3nt: TGCAGCGTTGAGGGGGTAGGCTCCTACAATGAGCAGTTCTTC; CDR3aa: CSVEGVGSYNEQFF
j_gene: TRBJ2-1; len: 13; v_gene: TRBV5-6; abundance: -; d_gene: -; CDR3nt: TGTGCCAGCAGCTTTGGGGGTGGCAATGAGCAGTTCTTC; CDR3aa: CASSFGGGNEQFF
j_gene: TRBJ2-7; len: 14; v_gene: TRBV28; abundance: -; d_gene: -; CDR3nt: TGTGCCAGCAGTTTGAATCGGGTAACCTACGAGCAGTACTTC; CDR3aa: CASSLNRVTYEQYF
j_gene: TRBJ2-7; len: 16; v_gene: TRBV9; abundance: once; d_gene: -; CDR3nt: TGTGCCAGCAGCGTATCCGAGGGGGGTCCCTCCTTCGAGCAGTACTTC; CDR3aa: CASSVSEGGPSFEQYF
j_gene: TRBJ2-7; len: 13; v_gene: TRBV7-2; abundance: -; d_gene: -; CDR3nt: TGTGCCAGCAGCTTAGACCCCGGATACGAGCAGTACTTC; CDR3aa: CASSLDPGYEQYF
j_gene: TRBJ2-7; len: 12; v_gene: TRBV13; abundance: -; d_gene: -; CDR3nt: TGTGCCAGCAGCTTACGGGGATACGAGCAGTACTTC; CDR3aa: CASSLRGYEQYF
j_gene: TRBJ2-7; len: 12; v_gene: TRBV29-1; abundance: -; d_gene: -; CDR3nt: TGCAGCGTTGAACTCGGCTCCTACGAGCAGTACTTC; CDR3aa: CSVELGSYEQYF
j_gene: TRBJ1-1; len: 15; v_gene: TRBV7-9; abundance: -; d_gene: -; CDR3nt: TGTGCCAGCAGCTTAGTATTGGGGAGTAACACTGAAGCTTTCTTT; CDR3aa: CASSLVLGSNTEAFF
j_gene: TRBJ2-1; len: 18; v_gene: TRBV7-6; abundance: once; d_gene: TRBD2; CDR3nt: TGTGCCAGCAGCTTAGACATTACTAGCGGAAGCTCCTACAATGAGCAGTTCTTC; CDR3aa: CASSLDITSGSSYNEQFF
j_gene: TRBJ2-7; len: 15; v_gene: TRBV7-9; abundance: -; d_gene: -; CDR3nt: TGTGCCAGCAGCGAGCCTACGGGGGACTCCTACGAGCAGTACTTC; CDR3aa: CASSEPTGDSYEQYF
j_gene: TRBJ2-7; len: 13; v_gene: TRBV27; abundance: -; d_gene: TRBD1; CDR3nt: TGTGCCAGCAGTCTACAGGGGTCCTACGAGCAGTACTTC; CDR3aa: CASSLQGSYEQYF
j_gene: TRBJ2-7; len: 16; v_gene: TRBV27; abundance: -; d_gene: -; CDR3nt: TGTGCCAGCAGTTACGCCGGTGGCAGGCCTCCCGACGAGCAGTACTTC; CDR3aa: CASSYAGGRPPDEQYF
j_gene: TRBJ1-5; len: 14; v_gene: TRBV28; abundance: -; d_gene: -; CDR3nt: TGTGCCAGCAGTACCGGAGGGACCAATCAGCCCCAGCATTTT; CDR3aa: CASSTGGTNQPQHF
j_gene: TRBJ2-1; len: 13; v_gene: TRBV27; abundance: -; d_gene: -; CDR3nt: TGTGCCAGCAGTTTAGACCCCCGCAATGAGCAGTTCTTC; CDR3aa: CASSLDPRNEQFF
j_gene: TRBJ1-5; len: 15; v_gene: TRBV7-8; abundance: -; d_gene: TRBD1; CDR3nt: TGTGCCAGCAGCTTATGGGGGGACAGGGGACAGCCCCAGCATTTT; CDR3aa: CASSLWGDRGQPQHF
j_gene: TRBJ2-7; len: 12; v_gene: TRBV29-1; abundance: -; d_gene: TRBD2; CDR3nt: TGCAGCGTATTAGCGGGCGCCTACGAGCAGTACTTC; CDR3aa: CSVLAGAYEQYF
j_gene: TRBJ2-7; len: 15; v_gene: TRBV5-4; abundance: -; d_gene: TRBD2; CDR3nt: TGTGCCAGCAGCTTGGAAGGTAGCGGGATCGGCGAGCAGTACTTC; CDR3aa: CASSLEGSGIGEQYF
j_gene: TRBJ2-5; len: 12; v_gene: TRBV6-5; abundance: -; d_gene: -; CDR3nt: TGTGCCAGCAGTTACTCCCCCGAGACCCAGTACTTC; CDR3aa: CASSYSPETQYF
j_gene: TRBJ2-1; len: 14; v_gene: TRBV14; abundance: once; d_gene: -; CDR3nt: TGTGCCAGCAGCCAGGTGTCTACGGGGGATGAGCAGTTCTTC; CDR3aa: CASSQVSTGDEQFF
j_gene: TRBJ1-5; len: 13; v_gene: TRBV28; abundance: -; d_gene: TRBD1; CDR3nt: TGTGCCAGTACAGGGGATAGCAATCAGCCCCAGCATTTT; CDR3aa: CASTGDSNQPQHF
j_gene: TRBJ1-2; len: 12; v_gene: TRBV29-1; abundance: -; d_gene: -; CDR3nt: TGCAGCGCCGAAGCGGATTACTATGGCTACACCTTC; CDR3aa: CSAEADYYGYTF
j_gene: TRBJ2-7; len: 16; v_gene: TRBV4-2; abundance: -; d_gene: -; CDR3nt: TGTGCCAGCAGCCAACTTTTGGGGGAGGAAAACTACGAGCAGTACTTC; CDR3aa: CASSQLLGEENYEQYF
j_gene: TRBJ2-7; len: 14; v_gene: TRBV9; abundance: -; d_gene: -; CDR3nt: TGTGCCAGCAGCGCGGAGGGGGGCACGGACGAGCAGTACTTC; CDR3aa: CASSAEGGTDEQYF
j_gene: TRBJ2-7; len: 17; v_gene: TRBV5-5; abundance: -; d_gene: TRBD2; CDR3nt: TGTGCCAGCACCCTACGAACGGGACTAGCGGAACCCTACGAGCAGTACTTC; CDR3aa: CASTLRTGLAEPYEQYF
j_gene: TRBJ2-1; len: 17; v_gene: TRBV9; abundance: -; d_gene: TRBD2; CDR3nt: TGTGCCAGCAGCCCAGGGACTAGCGGGAGGGGGTACAATGAGCAGTTCTTC; CDR3aa: CASSPGTSGRGYNEQFF
j_gene: TRBJ2-7; len: 14; v_gene: TRBV7-9; abundance: -; d_gene: -; CDR3nt: TGTGCCAGCAGCTTGGGACTCAAAGCCTACGAGCAGTACTTC; CDR3aa: CASSLGLKAYEQYF
j_gene: TRBJ2-5; len: 14; v_gene: TRBV7-3; abundance: -; d_gene: TRBD1; CDR3nt: TGTGCCAGCAGCTTAGCTGGGGGACAGGAGACCCAGTACTTC; CDR3aa: CASSLAGGQETQYF
j_gene: TRBJ2-7; len: 12; v_gene: TRBV5-1; abundance: -; d_gene: -; CDR3nt: TGCGCCAGCAGCTACGACTTTTACGAGCAGTACTTC; CDR3aa: CASSYDFYEQYF
j_gene: TRBJ2-7; len: 15; v_gene: TRBV15; abundance: -; d_gene: TRBD1; CDR3nt: TGTGCCACCAGCACAGAGGGGACAGGGTCCTACGAGCAGTACTTC; CDR3aa: CATSTEGTGSYEQYF
j_gene: TRBJ2-1; len: 13; v_gene: TRBV25-1; abundance: -; d_gene: TRBD2; CDR3nt: TGTGCCAGTCGGACTAGCGGGAGTACTGAGCAGTTCTTC; CDR3aa: CASRTSGSTEQFF
j_gene: TRBJ1-5; len: 12; v_gene: TRBV7-8; abundance: -; d_gene: -; CDR3nt: TGTGCCAGCAGTGGAAGGACTCAGCCCCAGCATTTT; CDR3aa: CASSGRTQPQHF
j_gene: TRBJ2-7; len: 16; v_gene: TRBV7-6; abundance: -; d_gene: TRBD1; CDR3nt: TGTGCCAGCAGCAACCGGGACAGGGTTATGTCCTACGAGCAGTACTTC; CDR3aa: CASSNRDRVMSYEQYF
j_gene: TRBJ2-7; len: 15; v_gene: TRBV4-2; abundance: -; d_gene: TRBD1; CDR3nt: TGTGCCAGCAGCCAAGAAGGAACAGGGGGGTACGAGCAGTACTTC; CDR3aa: CASSQEGTGGYEQYF
j_gene: TRBJ2-1; len: 14; v_gene: TRBV4-1; abundance: -; d_gene: -; CDR3nt: TGCGCCAGCAGCCATTCCGGGACCTACAATGAGCAGTTCTTC; CDR3aa: CASSHSGTYNEQFF
j_gene: TRBJ2-3; len: 15; v_gene: TRBV29-1; abundance: -; d_gene: -; CDR3nt: TGCAGCGTTGAGTTGTCTAGCGATAGCACAGATACGCAGTATTTT; CDR3aa: CSVELSSDSTDTQYF
j_gene: TRBJ2-7; len: 14; v_gene: TRBV28; abundance: -; d_gene: TRBD2; CDR3nt: TGTGCCAGCATGACTAGCGGGAGCAGGTACGAGCAGTACTTC; CDR3aa: CASMTSGSRYEQYF
j_gene: TRBJ2-1; len: 15; v_gene: TRBV15; abundance: -; d_gene: TRBD1; CDR3nt: TGTGCCACCAGCGGACAGGGGGCCTCCTACAATGAGCAGTTCTTC; CDR3aa: CATSGQGASYNEQFF
j_gene: TRBJ2-5; len: 14; v_gene: TRBV6-1; abundance: once; d_gene: TRBD1; CDR3nt: TGTGCCGGCCGGGAAGGACAGGGAGTTGAGACCCAGTACTTC; CDR3aa: CAGREGQGVETQYF
j_gene: TRBJ1-1; len: 15; v_gene: TRBV13; abundance: -; d_gene: -; CDR3nt: TGTGCCAGCAGCTTAAATCCCTCCGCGAACACTGAAGCTTTCTTT; CDR3aa: CASSLNPSANTEAFF
j_gene: TRBJ1-1; len: 14; v_gene: TRBV25-1; abundance: -; d_gene: -; CDR3nt: TGTGCCAGCAGTGAATATGGGGCTTACACTGAAGCTTTCTTT; CDR3aa: CASSEYGAYTEAFF
j_gene: TRBJ2-7; len: 12; v_gene: TRBV7-9; abundance: -; d_gene: -; CDR3nt: TGTGCCAGCAGCTTAGGGGGGCGAGAGCAGTACTTC; CDR3aa: CASSLGGREQYF
j_gene: TRBJ2-5; len: 17; v_gene: TRBV5-1; abundance: -; d_gene: TRBD1; CDR3nt: TGCGCCAGCAGGCAAGGGACAGGGGGCTTGTACCAAGAGACCCAGTACTTC; CDR3aa: CASRQGTGGLYQETQYF
j_gene: TRBJ1-3; len: 15; v_gene: TRBV7-9; abundance: -; d_gene: TRBD1; CDR3nt: TGTGCCAGCAGCCGGGACAGTGAAGTGGGAAACACCATATATTTT; CDR3aa: CASSRDSEVGNTIYF
j_gene: TRBJ2-5; len: 15; v_gene: TRBV18; abundance: -; d_gene: TRBD1; CDR3nt: TGTGCCAGCTCACCACAAGACAGGGAGAGAGAGACCCAGTACTTC; CDR3aa: CASSPQDRERETQYF
j_gene: TRBJ2-5; len: 14; v_gene: TRBV7-9; abundance: -; d_gene: TRBD2; CDR3nt: TGTGCCGCCGGGGGGGGAAGAGCGCAAGAGACCCAGTACTTC; CDR3aa: CAAGGGRAQETQYF
j_gene: TRBJ2-7; len: 11; v_gene: TRBV7-9; abundance: -; d_gene: -; CDR3nt: TGTGCCAGCAGCCGGACCGGGGAGCAGTACTTC; CDR3aa: CASSRTGEQYF
j_gene: TRBJ2-5; len: 16; v_gene: TRBV11-1; abundance: -; d_gene: -; CDR3nt: TGTGCCAGCAGCTTAGGCCCCTTGATGGGGGGAGGGGGCCAGTACTTC; CDR3aa: CASSLGPLMGGGGQYF
j_gene: TRBJ2-5; len: 13; v_gene: TRBV27; abundance: -; d_gene: -; CDR3nt: TGTGCCAGCAGTCGGCAGGAAGAAGAGACCCAGTACTTC; CDR3aa: CASSRQEEETQYF
j_gene: TRBJ2-7; len: 15; v_gene: TRBV7-8; abundance: once; d_gene: -; CDR3nt: TGTGCCAGCAGCCAGGTGCGCGGAGGGGGATACGAGCAGTACTTC; CDR3aa: CASSQVRGGGYEQYF
j_gene: TRBJ2-1; len: 13; v_gene: TRBV15; abundance: -; d_gene: -; CDR3nt: TGTGCCACCAGCATTCGTTCAGTGGATGAGCAGTTCTTC; CDR3aa: CATSIRSVDEQFF